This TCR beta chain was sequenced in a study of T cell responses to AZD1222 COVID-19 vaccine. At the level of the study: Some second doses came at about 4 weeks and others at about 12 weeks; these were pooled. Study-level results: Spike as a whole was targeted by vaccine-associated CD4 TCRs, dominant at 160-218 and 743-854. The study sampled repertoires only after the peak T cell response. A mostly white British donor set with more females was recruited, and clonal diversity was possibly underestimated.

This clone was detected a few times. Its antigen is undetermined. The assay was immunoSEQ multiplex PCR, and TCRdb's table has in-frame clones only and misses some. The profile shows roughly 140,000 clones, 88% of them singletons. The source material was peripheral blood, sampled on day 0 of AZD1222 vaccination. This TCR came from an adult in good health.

The CDR3 nucleotides read TGTGCCAGCAGCACGAGGGTATCCGGTTCACCCCTCCACTTT. Translating it yields CASSTRVSGSPLHF. This chain links TRBV11-2 with TRBJ1-6, with D unclear. The V gene lost 5 bases and the J gene lost 9 bases, with 14 bases spanning the gap. Germline assignment: CDR1 SGHAT and CDR2 FQNNGV. The length of the CDR3 is 14 residues.